A selection of T cell receptor beta chains follows, all from one sample in a study of cytomegalovirus exposure and HLA in healthy donors. TCRdb keeps only in-frame clones here, not all; method: immunoSEQ multiplex PCR. Among 150,000 to 180,000 clones, around 79% were seen once, and the ten largest hold around 1.5%. The sequencing input was PBMCs. Receptors were obtained from a man aged 18 to 35 in good health and CMV-seronegative. Each CDR3 is given with its conserved first and last residue. D genes are given only for firm matches. Clone sizes are given selectively: once, few, many, or a class where the clone is expanded.

V: TRBV7-9; size: -; D: -; J: TRBJ2-7; DNA: TGTTCCAGCAGCTTAGGAGCACCCGGTTTATACGAGCAGTACTTC; CDR3: CSSSLGAPGLYEQYF
V: TRBV7-9; size: -; D: -; J: TRBJ2-7; DNA: TGTGCCAGCAGCTTAAGCGGGCAGAACTACGAGCAGTACTTC; CDR3: CASSLSGQNYEQYF
V: TRBV7-8; size: few; D: TRBD2; J: TRBJ2-7; DNA: TGTGCCAGCAGCTGGAACGGACTAGCGGGAGAGCAGTACTTC; CDR3: CASSWNGLAGEQYF
V: TRBV5-1; size: -; D: TRBD2; J: TRBJ2-7; DNA: TGCGCCAGCCAAAGAGGGCTAGCGGACTCCAAAGGCTCCGGCGAGCAGTACTTC; CDR3: CASQRGLADSKGSGEQYF
V: TRBV11-3; size: few; D: -; J: TRBJ2-3; DNA: TGTGCCAGCAGCTTAGTCGGAGTCGCCGCAGATACGCAGTATTTT; CDR3: CASSLVGVAADTQYF
V: TRBV28; size: -; D: TRBD2; J: TRBJ2-7; DNA: TGTGCCAGCAGTTGGGGGGGCTCCTACGAGCAGTACTTC; CDR3: CASSWGGSYEQYF
V: TRBV12-5; size: -; D: TRBD1; J: TRBJ1-2; DNA: TGTGCTAGTGCTAACCGGGACAGGAACGGCTATGGCTACACCTTC; CDR3: CASANRDRNGYGYTF
V: TRBV5-4; size: -; D: -; J: TRBJ2-3; DNA: TGTGCCAGCAGCCCCAAGGCTAGCGCAAACACAGATACGCAGTATTTT; CDR3: CASSPKASANTDTQYF
V: TRBV7-9; size: -; D: -; J: TRBJ2-7; DNA: TGTGCCAGCAGCTTTCCACAACGCTCCTACGAGCAGTACTTC; CDR3: CASSFPQRSYEQYF
V: TRBV6-5; size: -; D: -; J: TRBJ2-1; DNA: TGTGCCAGCAGACTTAGCGATTACAATGAGCAGTTCTTC; CDR3: CASRLSDYNEQFF
V: TRBV9; size: -; D: -; J: TRBJ2-3; DNA: TGTGCCAGCGGAAGTGGGACTGCTCAAGGTACGCAGTATTTT; CDR3: CASGSGTAQGTQYF
V: TRBV19; size: once; D: -; J: TRBJ1-2; DNA: TGTGCCAGTAGTCCTCCGGACAGAAGAGGCTACACCTTC; CDR3: CASSPPDRRGYTF
V: TRBV7-2; size: few; D: -; J: TRBJ2-4; DNA: TGTGCCAGCAGCTTAGAGTCGGCTACTAGTTCGTTTCAGTACTTC; CDR3: CASSLESATSSFQYF
V: TRBV9; size: -; D: TRBD1; J: TRBJ2-7; DNA: TGTGCCAGCAGCGACGGACCAGGGGGAAGGGACTACGAGCAGTACTTC; CDR3: CASSDGPGGRDYEQYF
V: TRBV28; size: -; D: -; J: TRBJ2-7; DNA: TGTGCCAGCAGTGCAGTGGGGGGATTCTCCTACGAGCAGTACTTC; CDR3: CASSAVGGFSYEQYF
V: TRBV7-9; size: -; D: TRBD1; J: TRBJ2-7; DNA: TGTGCCAGCAGCGGACGTGGGACAGGGGGTTTCTACGAGCAGTACTTC; CDR3: CASSGRGTGGFYEQYF